Each of the 22 T cell receptor beta chains below was sequenced from the same sample in a study of control samples from healthy donors and cancer patients. The table came from immunoSEQ multiplex PCR; TCRdb's copy has only in-frame clones and leaves some out. The repertoire holds 70,000 to 100,000 clones, with around nine tenths as singletons. The sequencing sample was made of blood. These TCRs come from a woman aged 55-75 years in good health.

This clone was seen once. This chain links TRBV24-1 with TRBJ2-3, with 7 bases that match TRBD2. Unmatched junction bases numbered 3, after V lost 6 bases and J lost 1 base. This CDR3 is built from 14 residues. Looked up from germline, CDR1 is KGHDR and CDR2 is SFDVKD. The CDR3 nucleotides are TGTGCCACCAGTACGGGAGGTGGCACAGATACGCAGTATTTT. Encoded protein: CATSTGGGTDTQYF.

The chain has TRBV4-1 and TRBJ2-7; 8 nucleotides match TRBD1. V was pared by 4 bases and J by 2 bases, with 10 bases of the junction left unmatched. The germline V gene encodes CDR1 MGHRA and CDR2 YSYEKL. The length of the CDR3 is 16 residues. CDR3 nucleotide sequence: TGCGCCAGCAGCCTCATTTACGGACAGGGAGCCTACGAGCAGTACTTC. As protein: CASSLIYGQGAYEQYF.

This rearrangement joins TRBV11-2 to TRBJ2-7, with a possible D match to TRBD1 (7 bases). V lost 4 bases and J lost 5, with 12 bases in between. The CDR3 sequence is 13 residues long. Germline V gene lookup returns CDR1 SGHAT and CDR2 FQNNGV. The CDR3 sequence: CASSSPGGNEQYF. CDR3 DNA: TGTGCCAGCAGCTCCCCAGGGGGGAACGAGCAGTACTTC.

The CDR3 DNA follows: TGTGCCAGTAGTATTGAATCAGGGGAAAAACTGTTTTTT. Protein sequence: CASSIESGEKLFF. The chain employs TRBV19 and TRBJ1-4; a possible D gene is TRBD1 (5 bases). The CDR3 consists of 13 residues. The V and J ends lost 3 bases and 8 bases respectively, with 10 bases between them. Germline loops: CDR1 LNHDA, CDR2 SQIVND (reference sequence).

The rearrangement joins TRBV18 to TRBJ1-2; D remains ambiguous. V lost 3 bases and J lost 8, with 13 bases in between. The CDR3 length is 13 residues. Germline V gene sequence: CDR1 KGHSH, CDR2 LQKENI. The CDR3 DNA sequence: TGTGCCAGCTCACCTCTACACACACTCGGCTACACCTTC. It specifies CASSPLHTLGYTF.

This clone was seen just once. J is TRBJ2-1 and V is TRBV5-1; D perhaps matches TRBD2 (5 bases). The germline V gene encodes CDR1 SGHRS and CDR2 YFSETQ. Deletions cut 0 bases from V and 7 bases from J, with 11 bases between. The CDR3 consists of 14 residues. CDR3 nucleotides: TGCGCCAGCAGCTTGGGCGGGTGGGATAATGAGCAGTTCTTC. This translates into CASSLGGWDNEQFF.

This clone was seen just once. V gene TRBV20-1 combines with J gene TRBJ2-1, with unresolved D. Germline V CDR1 and CDR2: DFQATT, SNEGSKA (reference sequence). The CDR3 has 14 amino acids. With 3 bases removed from V and 1 base from J, the gap between germline ends came to 10 bases. CDR3 DNA: TGCAGTGCTAGTTTGGGCGTATCCTACAATGAGCAGTTCTTC. Translated, it gives CSASLGVSYNEQFF.

This clone has just one count. The chain recombines TRBV28 with TRBJ2-5, with D perhaps matching TRBD2 (6 bases). The CDR3 has 14 residues. Germline-derived CDR1 and CDR2 are MDHEN and SYDVKM. The V and J ends lost 2 bases and 5 bases respectively, with 12 bases between them. The CDR3 loop is CASSLGGIPETQYF. The CDR3 DNA is TGTGCCAGCAGTTTAGGCGGGATTCCGGAGACCCAGTACTTC.

This chain connects TRBV3-1 (or the pseudogene TRBV3-2) to TRBJ1-6; D is unclear. Looked up from germline, CDR1 is LGHDT and CDR2 is YNNKEL (reference sequence). V lost 5 bases, J lost 10 bases, and 12 bases lay in between. The CDR3 is 13 residues long. The CDR3 loop reads CASSNSGGSPLHF. The CDR3 nucleotides read TGTGCCAGCAGCAACAGCGGCGGGTCACCCCTCCACTTT.

The chain has TRBV6-5 and TRBJ1-2, with unresolved D. V dropped 2 bases and J dropped 4 bases, with 8 bases sitting between them. The CDR3 length is 13 residues. Germline-derived CDR1 and CDR2 are MNHEY and SVGAGI. CDR3 in DNA: TGTGCCAGCAGTTACAGGCAAGCCTATGGCTACACCTTC. Translated, it gives CASSYRQAYGYTF.

The chain couples TRBV21-1 to TRBJ2-2; TRBD2 reflects the table's D call only, with no check against the DNA. TRBV21-1 is a recognized pseudogene. This CDR3 comprises 17 residues. CDR3 region: CASSKAMTSGGGGELFF. In DNA form, the CDR3 reads TGTGCCAGCAGCAAAGCAATGACTAGCGGGGGGGGCGGGGAGCTGTTTTTT.

This clone was counted between two and nine times. The genes are TRBV28 and TRBJ2-7, with 11 nucleotides matching TRBD1. V dropped 6 bases and J dropped 7; count of bases not matched to a gene: 8. The germline V gene has CDR1 MDHEN and CDR2 SYDVKM. The CDR3 has 14 amino acids. The CDR3 loop reads CASSPGQGAGEQYF. In nucleotides, the CDR3 is TGTGCCAGCAGCCCCGGACAGGGGGCGGGTGAGCAGTACTTC. Full variable domain (rest looked up from reference TRBV28 and TRBJ2-7): DVKVTQSSRYLVKRTGEKVFLECVQDMDHENMFWYRQDPGLGLRLIYFSYDVKMKEKGDIPEGYSVSREKKERFSLILESASTNQTSMYLCASSPGQGAGEQYFGPGTRLTVT.

This chain connects TRBV5-1 to TRBJ1-1, with D possibly matching TRBD1 (6 bases). Trimming left V 2 bases short and J 4 bases short, with 21 bases between. CDR3 length: 17 amino acids. Germline values: CDR1 SGHRS, CDR2 YFSETQ. The DNA of the CDR3 is TGCGCCAGCAGCTTTGGCCCACAGAGGGGGGCGATCACTGAAGCTTTCTTT. Residues: CASSFGPQRGAITEAFF.

This clone showed up just once. The rearrangement joins TRBV5-1 to TRBJ2-3; 8 bases agree with TRBD1. Germline V gives CDR1 SGHRS, CDR2 YFSETQ. This CDR3 is 14 amino acids long. The junction had 5 bases not matched to a gene; V was cut back by 4 bases and J by 4 bases. The CDR3 DNA reads as TGCGCCAGCAGCAAACAGGGGGGCGCAGATACGCAGTATTTT. It translates to CASSKQGGADTQYF.

The chain links TRBV20-1 to TRBJ2-7; 7 bases align to TRBD2. Per the germline V gene, CDR1 is DFQATT and CDR2 is SNEGSKA (reference sequence). V lost 3 bases to trimming and J lost 0 bases; unmatched junction nucleotides: 8. This CDR3 is built from 15 residues. The CDR3 reads CSASQALAVSYEQYF. The CDR3 DNA follows: TGCAGTGCTAGTCAGGCCCTAGCGGTCTCCTACGAGCAGTACTTC.

The chain has TRBV6-5 and TRBJ2-4, with D possibly being TRBD2 (6 bases). V lost 2 bases and J 1 base, leaving 6 bases between the germline ends. This CDR3 is 14 amino acids long. Germline V lookup: CDR1 MNHEY, CDR2 SVGAGI. The CDR3 protein is CASSYGGAKNIQYF. CDR3 sequence (DNA): TGTGCCAGCAGTTACGGGGGGGCCAAAAACATTCAGTACTTC.

The gene calls are TRBV7-2 and TRBJ2-1, with TRBD2 identical over 12 bases. Germline values: CDR1 SGHTA, CDR2 FQGNSA. This CDR3 contains 16 residues. V lost 1 base, J lost 6 bases, and 4 bases stayed unmatched. This chain's CDR3 is CASSLELAGGSNEQFF. The CDR3 DNA sequence: TGTGCCAGCAGCTTAGAACTAGCGGGGGGCTCCAATGAGCAGTTCTTC.

The chain links TRBV9 to TRBJ2-3; D ambiguous. The germline V gene encodes CDR1 SGDLS and CDR2 YYNGEE. The CDR3 runs to 15 residues. V gave up 0 bases and J gave up 1 base, with 9 bases separating them. The CDR3 spells CASSVAHQGTDTQYF. In nucleotides, the CDR3 is TGTGCCAGCAGCGTAGCACACCAGGGCACAGATACGCAGTATTTT.

The gene calls are TRBV3-1 (or the pseudogene TRBV3-2) and TRBJ1-6; D remains unclear. The CDR3 length is 15 residues. The V end lost 4 bases, the J end lost 6 bases, and 13 bases lay between the germline ends. Germline V gene data show CDR1 as LGHDT and CDR2 as YNNKEL (reference sequence). CDR3 bases: TGTGCCAGCAGCCCGGAGATAGGATCTAATTCACCCCTCCACTTT. Residues: CASSPEIGSNSPLHF.

This chain connects TRBV6-2 or TRBV6-3 to TRBJ1-2; D is uncertain. In germline, CDR1 is MNHEY, CDR2 SVGEGT. The CDR3 loop spans 13 amino acids. V was cut by 3 bases and J by 3 bases, with 8 bases left in between. CDR3 in DNA: TGTGCCAGCAGTTATTGGACGGACTATGGCTACACCTTC. Translating it yields CASSYWTDYGYTF.

Worth noting for this clone: Other DNA sequences in this sample translate to the same CDR3. V is TRBV7-2 and J is TRBJ1-2; D remains unclear. This CDR3 region has 13 residues. The germline V gene has CDR1 SGHTA and CDR2 FQGNSA. Trimming shortened V by 3 bases and J by 11 bases, and 16 bases separated the two germline ends. The CDR3 sequence: CASSLARGSGYTF. The CDR3 coding sequence is TGTGCCAGCAGCTTGGCGAGAGGGAGCGGTTACACCTTC.

The rearrangement joins TRBV9 to TRBJ2-5, with a weak D call TRBD2 (6 bases). The CDR3 length is 15 residues. V was pared by 1 base and J by 0 bases, with 10 bases between. Germline V CDR1 and CDR2: SGDLS, YYNGEE. The CDR3 region has the DNA TGTGCCAGCAGCGTAAGTCGGGGGAACCAAGAGACCCAGTACTTC. This sequence encodes CASSVSRGNQETQYF.